The entry below describes one TCR beta chain. Per germline, CDR1 SQVTM and CDR2 ANQGSEA. The germline V and J ends were trimmed by 6 bases and 4 bases, with 15 bases remaining between them. CDR3 size: 13 residues. These data originate in a study of CD8+CD57+ T cells in acquired aplastic anemia. It was patients with CD8+CD57+ cell expansion by flow cytometry who were chosen for sequencing. Genomic DNA provided the template from which TCR beta VDJ and CDR3 profiles were obtained. TCRdb fed the reads into MiXCR, producing one record per CDR3 protein. The profile shows some 160,000 distinct CDR3 sequences, around half of them singletons.

V and J are TRBV29-1 and TRBJ1-1; tentative D call: TRBD1 (5 bases). The receptor was derived from a human donor with aplastic anemia. What was sequenced was sorted CD4+, CD8+, or CD8+CD57+ T cells (not recorded which) from PBMCs. The CDR3 spells CSVSDAGVTEAFF. CDR3 DNA sequence: TGCAGCGTCAGCGATGCGGGGGTCACTGAAGCTTTCTTT.